Below, 20 T cell receptor beta chains from the same sample are listed, as sequenced in a study of T cells after yellow fever vaccination. TCRdb re-called the 5' RACE reads through MiXCR, storing one row per CDR3 protein. The table lists approximately 610,000 distinct CDR3 sequences, roughly 17% of them singletons. Sample: PBMCs, taken less than 6 days after the first yellow fever vaccination. Every receptor here comes from a man younger than 35 who received the YFV17D yellow fever vaccine.

This clonotype was detected only a few times. The chain recombines TRBV7-2 with TRBJ2-3; 9 nucleotides agree with TRBD1. V lost 5 bases to trimming and J lost 5 bases; unmatched junction nucleotides: 8. The CDR3 sequence is 15 residues long. Germline V gives CDR1 SGHTA, CDR2 FQGNSA. The CDR3 spells CASSPTGTGRDTQYF. CDR3 DNA sequence: TGTGCCAGCAGCCCCACCGGGACAGGGAGAGATACGCAGTATTTT.

The table lists this clonotype with many counts. V gene TRBV7-2 combines with J gene TRBJ1-1; 7 nucleotides match TRBD1. Germline lookup yields CDR1 SGHTA and CDR2 FQGNSA. CDR3 size: 14 residues. V was clipped by 4 bases and J by 0 bases; unmatched bases: 2. CDR3 coding DNA: TGTGCCAGCAGCTCAGACAGGGTGAACACTGAAGCTTTCTTT. Translated: CASSSDRVNTEAFF.

The chain employs TRBV11-2 and TRBJ1-6, with a possible D match to TRBD1 (5 bases). CDR1 SGHAT and CDR2 FQNNGV come from the germline V gene. Trimming shortened V by 2 bases and J by 1 base, and 9 bases separated the two germline ends. The CDR3 covers 16 residues. CDR3 loop: CASSLRGDSYNSPLHF. The CDR3 bases are TGTGCCAGCAGCTTACGGGGGGATTCCTATAATTCACCCCTCCACTTT.

This clonotype was counted ten times or more. This chain links TRBV5-6 with TRBJ2-7; D ambiguous. The CDR3 consists of 14 residues. CDR1 and CDR2 (germline): SGHDT, YYEEEE. V was pared by 2 bases and J by 0 bases, with 9 bases between. CDR3 amino acids: CASSFRATSYEQYV. DNA of the CDR3: TGTGCCAGCAGCTTCCGGGCGACCTCCTACGAGCAGTACGTC.

In this sample, this clonotype turned up a few times. The V gene is TRBV12-3 or TRBV12-4, the J gene TRBJ1-1; D is uncertain. V lost 0 bases, J lost 1 base, and 9 bases lay in between. The CDR3 runs to 15 residues. CDR3 in amino acids: CASSLAGRWNTEAFF. The CDR3 nucleotides read TGTGCCAGCAGTTTAGCCGGACGGTGGAACACTGAAGCTTTCTTT.

In its sample, this clonotype was seen a few times. V is TRBV3-1 and J is TRBJ2-2; TRBD1 is a possible D gene (5 bases). V shed 4 bases and J shed 6 bases, with 12 bases lying between them. The CDR3 extends over 14 amino acids. The germline V gene has CDR1 LGHDT and CDR2 YNNKEL (reference sequence). The CDR3 sequence: CASSPRGGAGELFF. DNA of the CDR3: TGTGCCAGCAGCCCAAGGGGCGGTGCCGGGGAGCTGTTTTTT.

The chain is built from TRBV6-2 or TRBV6-3 and TRBJ2-5; no definite D call. This CDR3 is built from 12 residues. CDR1 is MNHEY, CDR2 SVGEGT, per germline. V was shortened by 2 bases and J by 1 base, with 2 bases between the two germline ends. The CDR3: CASSYRQETQYF. The CDR3, as DNA: TGTGCCAGCAGTTACCGCCAAGAGACCCAGTACTTC.

This clonotype came up a few times. This chain uses TRBV7-3 with TRBJ1-1; TRBD1 might be the D (5 bases). CDR1 SGHTA and CDR2 FQGTGA come from the germline V gene. The V end lost 2 bases, the J end lost 1 base, and 8 bases lay between the germline ends. This CDR3 has 14 amino acids. CDR3 bases: TGTGCCAGCAGCTTAGGGACGACGAACACTGAAGCTTTCTTT. Translated, it gives CASSLGTTNTEAFF.

The table lists this clonotype with a few counts. V is TRBV5-6 and J is TRBJ1-2; D uncertain. The V end lost 0 bases, the J end lost 7 bases, and 13 bases lay between the germline ends. This CDR3 region has 14 residues. CDR1 and CDR2 from the germline V gene are SGHDT and YYEEEE. This chain's CDR3 is CASSLGPASGGYTF. DNA of the CDR3: TGTGCCAGCAGCTTGGGGCCGGCGTCTGGTGGCTACACCTTC.

This chain connects TRBV20-1 to TRBJ1-6, with 10 bases identical to TRBD1. V dropped 2 bases and J dropped 7; count of bases not matched to a gene: 8. The CDR3 totals 16 residues. Looked up from germline, CDR1 is DFQATT and CDR2 is SNEGSKA (reference sequence). For the CDR3, the DNA is TGCAGTGCTAGATCCCGGGACAGGGGATTCAATTCACCCCTCCACTTT. Its protein product is CSARSRDRGFNSPLHF.

In this sample, this clonotype turned up a few times. V usage is TRBV7-3 and J usage is TRBJ1-1, with D perhaps matching TRBD1 (5 bases). The CDR3 loop spans 13 amino acids. V was cut by 4 bases and J by 5 bases, with 11 bases left in between. The germline CDR1 and CDR2 sequences are SGHTA and FQGTGA. The CDR3 bases are TGTGCCAGCAGCTCCCGCAGGGAGACTGAAGCTTTCTTT. This sequence encodes CASSSRRETEAFF.

This clonotype was detected only a few times. This chain links TRBV3-1 with TRBJ1-1; 8 bases line up with TRBD1. From germline, CDR1 is LGHDT and CDR2 YNNKEL (reference sequence). V lost 0 bases, J lost 5 bases, and 2 bases stayed unmatched. This CDR3 has 14 amino acids. The CDR3 here is CASSQETGVTEAFF. The CDR3 nucleotides are TGTGCCAGCAGCCAAGAGACAGGGGTAACTGAAGCTTTCTTT.

V gene TRBV7-2 combines with J gene TRBJ2-7; 7 nucleotides line up with TRBD1. Germline trimming cut 4 bases from V and 2 bases from J; bases unmatched to any gene: 5. The CDR3 runs to 14 residues. The germline gives CDR1 SGHTA, CDR2 FQGNSA. The CDR3 sequence is CASSSTGQTYEQYF. The CDR3 DNA reads TGTGCCAGCAGCTCGACAGGGCAAACCTACGAGCAGTACTTC.

The V call is TRBV13, the J call TRBJ1-1; the D is unclear. There are 13 residues in the CDR3. V lost 7 bases and J lost 7, with 16 bases in between. CDR1 and CDR2 (germline): PRHDT, FYEKMQ (reference sequence). The CDR3 bases are TGTGCCAGCACCTCGATGCAGGAAGGTGAAGCTTTCTTT. Its protein is CASTSMQEGEAFF.

The rearrangement joins TRBV12-3 or TRBV12-4 to TRBJ1-4; no clear D gene. Trimming stripped 5 bases from V and 8 bases from J, with 12 bases between. This CDR3 comprises 13 residues. The CDR3 spells CASSIGLREKLFF. As DNA, the CDR3 is TGTGCCAGCAGTATTGGGTTGCGCGAAAAACTGTTTTTT.

J is TRBJ2-5 and V is TRBV3-1, with D maybe TRBD2 (6 bases). V lost 0 bases and J lost 0, with 20 bases in between. Germline CDR1 and CDR2: LGHDT and YNNKEL (reference sequence). The CDR3 has 19 residues. The CDR3 loop reads CASSQESGFDGGYQETQYF. DNA for the CDR3: TGTGCCAGCAGCCAAGAAAGCGGGTTTGACGGAGGGTACCAAGAGACCCAGTACTTC.

CDR3 DNA sequence: TGCAGCGTTCTGGGCCAGGGTCTAGGCTACACCTTC. This encodes CSVLGQGLGYTF. This sequence joins TRBV29-1 and TRBJ1-2, with a tentative D call TRBD1 (5 bases). V shed 5 bases and J shed 8 bases, with 15 bases lying between them. The length of the CDR3 is 12 residues. Germline lookup yields CDR1 SQVTM and CDR2 ANQGSEA.

This chain links TRBV7-9 with TRBJ2-1, with a possible D match to TRBD1 (6 bases). V gave up 5 bases and J gave up 7 bases, with 21 bases separating them. Germline V CDR1 and CDR2: SEHNR, FQNEAQ (reference sequence). The CDR3 contains 16 residues. CDR3 sequence: CASSPPGRGVRNEQFF. The DNA for the CDR3 is TGTGCCAGCAGCCCACCTGGCAGGGGCGTCCGAAATGAGCAGTTCTTC.

This chain joins TRBV19 and TRBJ2-5; D is possibly TRBD1 or TRBD2 (5 bases each). This CDR3 comprises 14 residues. Germline lookup yields CDR1 LNHDA and CDR2 SQIVND (reference sequence). Trimming shortened V by 5 bases and J by 1 base, and 11 bases separated the two germline ends. The CDR3 nucleotides read TGTGCCAGTAGTGTGATCGGGACCCAAGAGACCCAGTACTTC. This encodes CASSVIGTQETQYF.

This clonotype was found a few times. The chain couples TRBV10-3 to TRBJ1-4; 10 positions match TRBD1. The CDR3 loop spans 14 amino acids. Trimming removed 6 bases from V and 7 bases from J; junction bases left unmatched: 5. CDR1 is ENHRY and CDR2 is SYGVKD in the germline V gene. CDR3 nucleotide sequence: TGTGCCATCAGCGACAGGGGGCTGGTTGAAAAACTGTTTTTT. This translates into CAISDRGLVEKLFF.